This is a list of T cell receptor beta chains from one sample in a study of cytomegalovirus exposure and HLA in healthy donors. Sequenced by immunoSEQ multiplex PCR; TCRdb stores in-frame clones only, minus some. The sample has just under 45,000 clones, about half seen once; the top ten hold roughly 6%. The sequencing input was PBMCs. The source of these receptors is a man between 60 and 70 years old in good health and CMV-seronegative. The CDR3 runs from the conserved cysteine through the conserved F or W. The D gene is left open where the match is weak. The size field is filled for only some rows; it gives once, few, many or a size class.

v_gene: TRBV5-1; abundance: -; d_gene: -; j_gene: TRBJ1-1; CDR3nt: TGCGCCAGCAGCGCCTACGTGAGGGCTGAAGCTTTCTTT; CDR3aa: CASSAYVRAEAFF
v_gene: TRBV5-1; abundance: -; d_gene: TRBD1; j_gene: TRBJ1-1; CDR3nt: TGCGCCAGCAGCTTGAGGGGACAGAGCCTTGAAGCTTTCTTT; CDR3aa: CASSLRGQSLEAFF
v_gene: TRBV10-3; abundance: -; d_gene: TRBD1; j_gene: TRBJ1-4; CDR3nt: TGTGCCATCAGTGAACCGGGACAGGGGCCTGAAAAACTGTTTTTT; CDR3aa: CAISEPGQGPEKLFF
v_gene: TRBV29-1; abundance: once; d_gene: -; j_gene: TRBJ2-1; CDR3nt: TGCAGCGTTGACCAGGGGTGGGATGAGCAGTTCTTC; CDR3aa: CSVDQGWDEQFF
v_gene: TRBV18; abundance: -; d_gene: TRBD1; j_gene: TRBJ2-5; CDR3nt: TGTGCCAGCTCACCCGGGACAGAAGAGACCCAGTACTTC; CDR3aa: CASSPGTEETQYF
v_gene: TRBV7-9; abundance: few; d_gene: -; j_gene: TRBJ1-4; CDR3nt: TGTGCCAGCAGCCTCCTCCGGGGGGATGAAAAACTGTTTTTT; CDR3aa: CASSLLRGDEKLFF
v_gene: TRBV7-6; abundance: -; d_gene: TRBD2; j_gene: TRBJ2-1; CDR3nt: TGTGCCAGCAGCTTAGGAGTCCTAGCGGGAGTCAATGAGCAGTTCTTC; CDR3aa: CASSLGVLAGVNEQFF
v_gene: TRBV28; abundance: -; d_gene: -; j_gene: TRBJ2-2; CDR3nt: TGTGCCAGCAGGGTTGGGGGGGCCAACACCGGGGAGCTGTTTTTT; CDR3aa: CASRVGGANTGELFF
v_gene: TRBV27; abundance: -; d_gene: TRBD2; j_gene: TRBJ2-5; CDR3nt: TGTGCCAGCAGTCGTTATGGGGGGGTGGAGACCCAGTACTTC; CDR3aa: CASSRYGGVETQYF
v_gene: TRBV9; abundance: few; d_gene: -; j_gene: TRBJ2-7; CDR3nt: TGTGCCAGCAGCGTAGGGGACTCACAATACTACGAGCAGTACTTC; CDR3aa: CASSVGDSQYYEQYF
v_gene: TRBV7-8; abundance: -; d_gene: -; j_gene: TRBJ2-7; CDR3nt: TGTGCCAGCGGCAGTCCTCGTTCCTACGAGCAGTACTTC; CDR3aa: CASGSPRSYEQYF
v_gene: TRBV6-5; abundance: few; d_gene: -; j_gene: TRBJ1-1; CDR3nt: TGTGCCAGCAGTTACATTCCGGGAGGAGCTGAAGCTTTCTTT; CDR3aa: CASSYIPGGAEAFF
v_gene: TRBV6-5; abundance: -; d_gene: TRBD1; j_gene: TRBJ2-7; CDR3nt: TGTGCCAGCAGTTTACAGGGGTACGAGCAGTACTTC; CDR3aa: CASSLQGYEQYF
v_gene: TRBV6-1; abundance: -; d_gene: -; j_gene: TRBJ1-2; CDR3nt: TGTGCCAGCAGTCCACACGCCTTAGGCTACACCTTC; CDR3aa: CASSPHALGYTF
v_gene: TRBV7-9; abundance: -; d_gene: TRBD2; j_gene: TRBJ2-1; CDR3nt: TGTGCCAGCAGCCCGGGACTAGCGGACCAGCAGTTCTTC; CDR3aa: CASSPGLADQQFF
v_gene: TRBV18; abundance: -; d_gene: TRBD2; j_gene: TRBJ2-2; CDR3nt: TGTGCCAGCTCACCAGCGGGAGTATCCACCGGGGAGCTGTTTTTT; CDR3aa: CASSPAGVSTGELFF
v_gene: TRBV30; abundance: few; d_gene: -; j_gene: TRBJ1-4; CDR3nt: TGTGCCTGGAGTGTGGTGAGATCTAATGAAAAACTGTTTTTT; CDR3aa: CAWSVVRSNEKLFF
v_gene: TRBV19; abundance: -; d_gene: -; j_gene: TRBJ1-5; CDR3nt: TGTGCCAGCCTTGACAGGCCCGGCAATCAGCCCCAGCATTTT; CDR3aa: CASLDRPGNQPQHF
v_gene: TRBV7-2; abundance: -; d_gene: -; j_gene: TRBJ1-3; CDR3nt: TGTGCCAGCAGCCGGGGGGACGGTTACCACTCTGGAAACACCATATATTTT; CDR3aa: CASSRGDGYHSGNTIYF
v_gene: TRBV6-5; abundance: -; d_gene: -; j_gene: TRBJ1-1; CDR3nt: TGTGCCAGCGCGGCGGGGAGTAACACTGAAGCTTTCTTT; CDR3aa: CASAAGSNTEAFF
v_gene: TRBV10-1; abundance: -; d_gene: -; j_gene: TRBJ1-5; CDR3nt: TGCGCCAGCAGCCAGGGGTTGGATCAGCCCCAGCATTTT; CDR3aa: CASSQGLDQPQHF
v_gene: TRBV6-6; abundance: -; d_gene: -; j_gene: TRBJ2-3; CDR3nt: TGTGCCAGCAGTTACTCGACTGTCGGTACGCAGTATTTT; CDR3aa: CASSYSTVGTQYF
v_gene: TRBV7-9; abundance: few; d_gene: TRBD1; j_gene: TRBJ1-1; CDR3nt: TGTGCCAGCAGCTTATCGGGACAGGGGAACACTGAAGCTTTCTTT; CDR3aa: CASSLSGQGNTEAFF
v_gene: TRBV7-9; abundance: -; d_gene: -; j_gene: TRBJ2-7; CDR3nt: TGTGCCAGCAGCCGATCCACGGGAGTGGGAAACGAGCAGTACTTC; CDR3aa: CASSRSTGVGNEQYF
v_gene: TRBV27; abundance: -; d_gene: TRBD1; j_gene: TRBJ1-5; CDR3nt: TGTGCCAGCAGTTTAAGGGGGCGCAATCAGCCCCAGCATTTT; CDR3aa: CASSLRGRNQPQHF
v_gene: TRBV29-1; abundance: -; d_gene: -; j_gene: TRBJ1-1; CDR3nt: TGCAGCGTCCGGCGGCAGGGGAACACTGAAGCTTTCTTT; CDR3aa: CSVRRQGNTEAFF
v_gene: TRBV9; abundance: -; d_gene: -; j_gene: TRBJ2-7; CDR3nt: TGTGCCAGCAGCGTAGTGGAGTTC; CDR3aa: CASSVVEF
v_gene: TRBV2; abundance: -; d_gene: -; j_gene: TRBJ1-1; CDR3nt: TGTGCCAGCAGTCAGATAAAAGCTTTCTTT; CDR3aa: CASSQIKAFF
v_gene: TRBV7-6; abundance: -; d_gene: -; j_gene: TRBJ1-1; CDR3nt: TGTGCCAGCAGCTTGAACAGGGTCTCGGGAACTGAAGCTTTCTTT; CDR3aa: CASSLNRVSGTEAFF
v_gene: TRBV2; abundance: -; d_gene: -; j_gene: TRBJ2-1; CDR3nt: TGTGCCAGCAGTGTCGACATCTACAATGAGCAGTTCTTC; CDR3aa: CASSVDIYNEQFF
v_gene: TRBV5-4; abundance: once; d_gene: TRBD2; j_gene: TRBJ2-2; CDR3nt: TGTGCCAGCAGCGCACAAAAGGGAGGGAGGAGGGGGGAGCTGTTTTTT; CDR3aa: CASSAQKGGRRGELFF
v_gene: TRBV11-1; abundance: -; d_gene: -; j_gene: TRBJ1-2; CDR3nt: TGTGCCAGCAGCTTACGAGATAACTATGGCTACACCTTC; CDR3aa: CASSLRDNYGYTF
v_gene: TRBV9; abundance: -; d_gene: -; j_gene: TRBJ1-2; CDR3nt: TGTGCCAGCAGCGTAGCTACAGGCGAGGCTTTAGGGGGCTACACCTTC; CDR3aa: CASSVATGEALGGYTF
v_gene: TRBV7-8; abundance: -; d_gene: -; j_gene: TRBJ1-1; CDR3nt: TGTGCCAGCAGCCAGCAGACAGTAGAAGCTTTCTTT; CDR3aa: CASSQQTVEAFF
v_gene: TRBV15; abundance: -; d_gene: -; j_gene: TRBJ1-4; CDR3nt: TGTGCCACCTACGCGGGCCTTGACGGTGGAAAACTGTTTTTT; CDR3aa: CATYAGLDGGKLFF
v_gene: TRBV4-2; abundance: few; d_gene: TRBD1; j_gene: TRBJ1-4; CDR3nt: TGTGCCAGCAGCCAAGGGCCACTCGGGACAGCTAATGAAAAACTGTTTTTT; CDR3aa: CASSQGPLGTANEKLFF
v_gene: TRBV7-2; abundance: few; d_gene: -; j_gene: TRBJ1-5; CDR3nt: TGTGCCAGCAGCGCTAGGAGAGGTCCCCAGCCCCAGCATTTT; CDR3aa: CASSARRGPQPQHF
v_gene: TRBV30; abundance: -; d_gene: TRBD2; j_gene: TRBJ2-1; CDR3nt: TGTGCCTGGAGTCAGCTAGCGGGCCAGTTCTTC; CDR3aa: CAWSQLAGQFF
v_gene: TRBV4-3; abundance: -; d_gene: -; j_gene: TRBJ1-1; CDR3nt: TGCGCCAGCAGCCACACCTTCCCCCAGGCGGGGACTGAAGCTTTCTTT; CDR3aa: CASSHTFPQAGTEAFF
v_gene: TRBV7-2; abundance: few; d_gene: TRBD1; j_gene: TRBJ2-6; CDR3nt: TGTGCCAGCAGCCAACAGGGGGGCGTCTCTGGGGCCAACGTCCTGACTTTC; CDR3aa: CASSQQGGVSGANVLTF
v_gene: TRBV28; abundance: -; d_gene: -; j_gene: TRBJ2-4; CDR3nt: TGTGCCAGCACCCCTGCTGGGATAGGGGACATTCAGTACTTC; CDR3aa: CASTPAGIGDIQYF
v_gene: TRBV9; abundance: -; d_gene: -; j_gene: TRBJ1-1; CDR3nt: TGTGCCAGCAGCGCCGGGACTCTGAACACTGAAGCTTTCTTT; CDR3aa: CASSAGTLNTEAFF
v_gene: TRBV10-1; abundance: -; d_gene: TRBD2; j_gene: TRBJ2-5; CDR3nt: TGCGCCAGCAGCGACGGACTAGCGGGAGAGAAAGAGACCCAGTACTTC; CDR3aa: CASSDGLAGEKETQYF
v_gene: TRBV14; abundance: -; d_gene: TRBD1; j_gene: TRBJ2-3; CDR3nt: TGTGCCAGCAGCCATTGGACAGGAATCGAGAAGGGCACAGATACGCAGTATTTT; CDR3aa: CASSHWTGIEKGTDTQYF
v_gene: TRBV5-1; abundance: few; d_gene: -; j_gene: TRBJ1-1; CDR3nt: TGCGCCAGCAGCTTGGGACCGGAGGCTTTCTTT; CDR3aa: CASSLGPEAFF
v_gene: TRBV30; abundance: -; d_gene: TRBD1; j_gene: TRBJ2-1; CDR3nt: TGTGCCTGGAGTCCAATATCTACAGGGGTCGCCTACAATGAGCAGTTCTTC; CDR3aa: CAWSPISTGVAYNEQFF
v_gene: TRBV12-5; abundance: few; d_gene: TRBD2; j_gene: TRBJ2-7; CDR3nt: TGTGCTACCACCCAGTCGGGGACTAGCGGTACCTACGAGCAGTACTTC; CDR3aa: CATTQSGTSGTYEQYF
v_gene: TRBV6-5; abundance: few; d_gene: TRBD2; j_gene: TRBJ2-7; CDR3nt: TGTGCCAGCTCACTAGCGGGAGCCTACGAGCAGTACTTC; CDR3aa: CASSLAGAYEQYF
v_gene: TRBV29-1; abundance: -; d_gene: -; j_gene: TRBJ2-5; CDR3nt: TGCAGCGACCAGCGCGGGCCCCTCACTCAAGAGACCCAGTACTTC; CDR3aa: CSDQRGPLTQETQYF
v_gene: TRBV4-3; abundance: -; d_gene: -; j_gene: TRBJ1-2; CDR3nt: TGCGCCAGCAGCCAAGACCCTGGGCAGTACTATGGCTACACCTTC; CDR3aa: CASSQDPGQYYGYTF
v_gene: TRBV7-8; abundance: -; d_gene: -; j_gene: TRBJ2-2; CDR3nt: TGTGCCAGCAGCTTAGTCAGGGGAGACACCGGGGAGCTGTTTTTT; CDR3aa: CASSLVRGDTGELFF
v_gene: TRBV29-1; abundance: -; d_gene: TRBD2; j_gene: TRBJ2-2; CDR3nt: TGCAGCGCGGGGGGGACAAGGAACACCGGGGAGCTGTTTTTT; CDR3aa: CSAGGTRNTGELFF
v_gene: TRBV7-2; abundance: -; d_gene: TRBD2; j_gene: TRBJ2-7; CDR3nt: TGTGCTAGCAGCTTAATCTCGAGACTAGCGGGACCCGAGCAGTACTTC; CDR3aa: CASSLISRLAGPEQYF
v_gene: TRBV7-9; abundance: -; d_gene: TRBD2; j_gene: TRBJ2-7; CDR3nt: TGTGCCAGCAGCTCTAGCGGGAGGTCGATCTACGAGCAGTACTTC; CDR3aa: CASSSSGRSIYEQYF
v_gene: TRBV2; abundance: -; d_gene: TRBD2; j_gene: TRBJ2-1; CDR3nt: TGTGCCAGCAGCGGCGTGGGACTATGGGGTGAGCAGTTCTTC; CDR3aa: CASSGVGLWGEQFF
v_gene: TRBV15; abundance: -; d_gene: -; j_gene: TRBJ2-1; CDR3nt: TGTGCCACCAGCAGCCCTAGAGAGCAGTTCTTC; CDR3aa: CATSSPREQFF
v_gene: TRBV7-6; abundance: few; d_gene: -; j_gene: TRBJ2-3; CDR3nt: TGTGCCAGCAGCTTAGTAGGCACAGATACGCAGTATTTT; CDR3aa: CASSLVGTDTQYF